The next 15 T cell receptor beta chains were all read from a single sample in a study of type 1 regulatory T cells. TCRdb used MiXCR to reprocess the reads, holding one entry per CDR3 protein. Among 80,000 to 100,000 distinct CDR3 sequences listed, 31% were seen once. The specimen sequenced was CD4+ T cells, either the whole sample or a sorted fraction (not recorded which). Source of these receptors: a human donor in good health.

CDR3 in DNA: TGTGCCAGCAGTCAAACAAGGGGGCAGGACACCATATATTTT. It specifies CASSQTRGQDTIYF. The V gene is TRBV6-6, the J gene TRBJ1-3, with 7 bases lining up with TRBD1. From germline, CDR1 is MNHNY and CDR2 SVGAGI (reference sequence). V was clipped by 5 bases and J by 8 bases; unmatched bases: 9. This CDR3 has 14 amino acids.

Only a few counts were recorded for this clonotype. The rearrangement joins TRBV19 to TRBJ2-3; 7 nucleotides agree with TRBD2. V was pared by 3 bases and J by 3 bases, with 9 bases of the junction left unmatched. CDR3 length: 16 amino acids. Germline assignment: CDR1 LNHDA and CDR2 SQIVND (reference sequence). CDR3 coding DNA: TGTGCCAGTAGTATCCGTCGTCGGGAGGTAACAGATACGCAGTATTTT. This translates into CASSIRRREVTDTQYF.

This clonotype has only a few counts. The rearrangement uses TRBV29-1 and TRBJ2-7, with D perhaps matching TRBD1 or TRBD2 (5 bases each). The CDR3 spans 13 residues. V was shortened by 4 bases and J by 4 bases, with 14 bases between the two germline ends. Germline CDR1 and CDR2: SQVTM and ANQGSEA. Written as DNA, the CDR3 is TGCAGCGTTGGGTCCCGGGGCTTGTACGAGCAGTACTTC. This encodes CSVGSRGLYEQYF.

The chain combines TRBV7-6 with TRBJ2-7; 10 bases are shared with TRBD2. The CDR3 is made up of 16 amino acids. With V trimmed by 5 bases and J by 3 bases, 10 bases remained unmatched. Germline-derived CDR1 and CDR2 are SGHVS and FNYEAQ. The CDR3 protein is CASSPQRTSGNYEQYF. The CDR3 DNA is TGTGCCAGCAGCCCTCAGAGAACTAGCGGGAACTACGAGCAGTACTTC.

This clonotype showed up just a few times. The chain has TRBV29-1 and TRBJ2-2; TRBD2 matches at 8 bases. Germline trimming cut 4 bases from V and 5 bases from J; bases unmatched to any gene: 6. This CDR3 comprises 14 residues. The germline V gene has CDR1 SQVTM and CDR2 ANQGSEA. The CDR3 nucleotides read TGCAGCGTTGGAAAGCGGGAGTTAACCGGGGAGCTGTTTTTT. Its translation is CSVGKRELTGELFF.

In this sample, this clonotype turned up many times. The J gene is TRBJ2-3, the V gene TRBV7-2, with no clear D. The CDR3 consists of 13 residues. Germline values: CDR1 SGHTA, CDR2 FQGNSA. Trimming pared 1 base from V and 1 base from J, leaving 3 bases between. The CDR3 is CASSLDRTDTQYF. The CDR3 bases are TGTGCCAGCAGCTTAGACCGCACAGATACGCAGTATTTT.

This clonotype was observed a handful of times. J is TRBJ1-4 and V is TRBV5-1; no definite D call. The CDR3 has 14 residues. Trimming shortened V by 4 bases and J by 2 bases, and 9 bases separated the two germline ends. Germline V gene data show CDR1 as SGHRS and CDR2 as YFSETQ. CDR3 region: CASSLGVTNEKLFF. The CDR3 DNA reads TGCGCCAGCAGCCTGGGAGTTACTAATGAAAAACTGTTTTTT.

The sample holds a few counts of this clonotype. J is TRBJ2-7 and V is TRBV10-3, with D maybe TRBD2 (6 bases). The CDR3 loop spans 16 amino acids. Germline values: CDR1 ENHRY, CDR2 SYGVKD. V dropped 0 bases and J dropped 2 bases, with 14 bases sitting between them. This CDR3 reads CAISESRGLIAYEQYF. The CDR3 DNA sequence: TGTGCCATCAGTGAGTCGAGGGGACTCATTGCCTACGAGCAGTACTTC.

This clonotype was observed a few times. The V gene is TRBV19, the J gene TRBJ2-1; tentatively, D is TRBD2 (6 bases). The V end lost 5 bases, the J end lost 8 bases, and 13 bases lay between the germline ends. The CDR3 is 13 residues long. CDR1 is LNHDA and CDR2 is SQIVND in the germline V gene (reference sequence). CDR3 coding DNA: TGTGCCAGTAGTGGGAGCAAGCGGGATGAGCAGTTCTTC. Translated: CASSGSKRDEQFF.

This chain uses TRBV27 with TRBJ1-1; possible D gene TRBD1, 5 bases. Germline V CDR1 and CDR2: MNHEY, SMNVEV (reference sequence). Deletions cut 3 bases from V and 0 bases from J, with 20 bases between. This CDR3 contains 18 residues. Here the CDR3 DNA reads TGTGCCAGCAGTTTGACAAGAAATATCAGGGAGATGAACACTGAAGCTTTCTTT. The encoded protein is CASSLTRNIREMNTEAFF.

The CDR3 DNA reads as TGTGCCAGCAGCTTGTTCGGTCAGGGGGAGACCCAGTACTTC. This gives the protein CASSLFGQGETQYF. The chain employs TRBV7-2 and TRBJ2-5; D is perhaps TRBD1 (6 bases). The CDR3 consists of 14 residues. Trimming took off 3 bases at V and 5 bases at J, with 13 bases between the two ends. Germline-derived CDR1 and CDR2 are SGHTA and FQGNSA. Together with reference TRBV7-2 and TRBJ2-5, the CDR3 gives the full variable domain: GAGVSQSPSNKVTEKGKDVELRCDPISGHTALYWYRQSLGQGLEFLIYFQGNSAPDKSGLPSDRFSAERTGGSVSTLTIQRTQQEDSAVYLCASSLFGQGETQYFGPGTRLLVL.

This clonotype was detected only once. This rearrangement joins TRBV20-1 to TRBJ2-3; D might be TRBD1 (5 bases). The ends were cut back, 4 bases at V and 1 base at J, with 9 bases in the middle. The CDR3 length is 13 residues. CDR1 DFQATT and CDR2 SNEGSKA come from the germline V gene (reference sequence). Written as DNA, the CDR3 is TGCAGTGCTATGGCACAGGGCACAGATACGCAGTATTTT. Translated, it gives CSAMAQGTDTQYF.

The chain employs TRBV5-1 and TRBJ2-7; a possible D gene is TRBD1 (6 bases). Deletions cut 3 bases from V and 0 bases from J, with 10 bases between. The CDR3 is 14 amino acids. Germline V gene data show CDR1 as SGHRS and CDR2 as YFSETQ. The CDR3 sequence is CASSWDTSSYEQYF. The DNA of the CDR3 is TGCGCCAGCAGCTGGGACACCAGCTCCTACGAGCAGTACTTC. Complete variable domain (other parts from reference TRBV5-1 and TRBJ2-7): KAGVTQTPRYLIKTRGQQVTLSCSPISGHRSVSWYQQTPGQGLQFLFEYFSETQRNKGNFPGRFSGRQFSNSRSEMNVSTLELGDSALYLCASSWDTSSYEQYFGPGTRLTVT.

This clonotype was seen a few times. The chain joins TRBV2 to TRBJ1-3; no definite D call. The CDR3 covers 12 residues. Germline CDR1 SNHLY, CDR2 FYNNEI. V was pared by 7 bases and J by 6 bases, with 10 bases between. DNA of the CDR3: TGTGCCAGCATAGCGGAGGAAAACACCATATATTTT. This codes for CASIAEENTIYF.

The J gene is TRBJ1-2, the V gene TRBV7-8, with TRBD1 as a possible D gene (5 bases). Trimming stripped 4 bases from V and 8 bases from J, with 20 bases between. In germline, CDR1 is SGHVS, CDR2 FQNEAQ. The CDR3 has 15 amino acids. The CDR3 DNA follows: TGTGCCAGCAGCTCAATAAGGGCCAGGGTGGGGGGCTACACCTTC. It yields the protein CASSSIRARVGGYTF.